The 18 T cell receptor beta chains given below trace back to one sample, sequenced in a study of blood T cell repertoires in COVID-19 (dated by TCRdb to 2020 to 2022). The library was generated by the immunoSEQ multiplex PCR assay. TCRdb took this table from immuneACCESS and kept in-frame rearrangements with V and J called. Such tables lack part of the clones; where checked against another copy, unresolved V genes explain under half of the gap, and the rest is unexplained. Present in this sample are about 200,000 clones, around 85% of which were seen just once. The top ten hold 3% to 4% of the sample. The sample consisted of PBMCs or T cells enriched from blood (not recorded which). These receptors all come from a woman in her thirties or forties with acute COVID-19.

The rearrangement uses TRBV7-2 and TRBJ2-7, with 8 positions matching TRBD2. V lost 5 bases, J lost 0 bases, and 9 bases stayed unmatched. This CDR3 is built from 16 residues. The germline V gene has CDR1 SGHTA and CDR2 FQGNSA. CDR3 sequence: CASSIGAGGSSYEQYF. CDR3 DNA: TGTGCCAGCAGCATAGGGGCGGGAGGCAGCTCCTACGAGCAGTACTTC. The variable domain in full, with the rest retrieved from reference TRBV7-2 and TRBJ2-7, is GAGVSQSPSNKVTEKGKDVELRCDPISGHTALYWYRQSLGQGLEFLIYFQGNSAPDKSGLPSDRFSAERTGGSVSTLTIQRTQQEDSAVYLCASSIGAGGSSYEQYFGPGTRLTVT.

This clone came up a few times. The V call is TRBV19, the J call TRBJ1-2; tentative D call: TRBD1 (5 bases). CDR3 length equals 15 residues. Germline V gives CDR1 LNHDA, CDR2 SQIVND (reference sequence). V lost 1 base to trimming and J lost 2 bases, with 11 bases between them. The CDR3 region has the DNA TGTGCCAGTAGTATAGCAACAGGCCCGAACTATGGCTACACCTTC. This codes for CASSIATGPNYGYTF. Full variable domain (missing parts from reference TRBV19 and TRBJ1-2): DGGITQSPKYLFRKEGQNVTLSCEQNLNHDAMYWYRQDPGQGLRLIYYSQIVNDFQKGDIAEGYSVSREKKESFPLTVTSAQKNPTAFYLCASSIATGPNYGYTFGSGTRLTVV.

The chain carries TRBV29-1 and TRBJ2-1; TRBD1 matches 12 bases. Germline loops: CDR1 SQVTM, CDR2 ANQGSEA. With V trimmed by 5 bases and J by 4 bases, 15 bases remained unmatched. The CDR3 is 18 residues long. For the CDR3, the DNA is TGCAGCGTTCACCCCCGGGACAGGGGGCTGGGTGCATACAATGAGCAGTTCTTC. This codes for CSVHPRDRGLGAYNEQFF.

This sequence joins TRBV28 and TRBJ2-7, with TRBD2 matching over 7 bases. CDR3 length: 15 residues. Germline lookup yields CDR1 MDHEN and CDR2 SYDVKM. V was pared by 3 bases and J by 1 base, with 6 bases of the junction left unmatched. The CDR3 DNA sequence: TGTGCCAGCAGTTTTGGCGGGAGCTTGTCCTACGAGCAGTACTTC. It specifies CASSFGGSLSYEQYF.

This clone was seen a single time. The J gene is TRBJ2-7, the V gene TRBV19, with 9 bases aligning to TRBD2. This CDR3 has 14 residues. After removal of 3 bases from V and 4 bases from J, the junction contained 4 bases not matched to a gene. Germline-derived CDR1 and CDR2 are LNHDA and SQIVND (reference sequence). CDR3 region: CASSISGSGYEQYF. In DNA, the CDR3 is TGTGCCAGTAGTATTAGCGGGAGTGGATACGAGCAGTACTTC.

The J gene is TRBJ2-1, the V gene TRBV7-2, with D perhaps TRBD2 (6 bases). The CDR3 spans 15 residues. Trimming left V 7 bases short and J 10 bases short, with 23 bases between. CDR1 is SGHTA and CDR2 is FQGNSA in the germline V gene. This chain's CDR3 is CASTAGGRRPDEQFF. In DNA, the CDR3 is TGTGCCAGCACCGCAGGTGGGAGGCGTCCGGACGAGCAGTTCTTC.

The J gene is TRBJ2-2, the V gene TRBV11-3; TRBD2 aligns across 8 bases. The CDR3 runs 15 residues. CDR1 and CDR2 from the germline V gene are SGHNT and YENEEA. V lost 1 base and J lost 9; bases outside the gene matches: 7. CDR3: CASSLGAGRVRELFF. Written as DNA, the CDR3 is TGTGCCAGCAGCTTAGGTGCCGGGAGGGTCCGGGAGCTGTTTTTT. Based on the CDR3 plus reference TRBV11-3 and TRBJ2-2, the full variable domain is EAGVVQSPRYKIIEKKQPVAFWCNPISGHNTLYWYLQNLGQGPELLIRYENEEAVDDSQLPKDRFSAERLKGVDSTLKIQPAELGDSAVYLCASSLGAGRVRELFFGEGSRLTVL.

The chain uses TRBV7-2 and TRBJ1-2, with 9 positions matching TRBD1. The CDR3 spans 14 residues. Per germline, CDR1 SGHTA and CDR2 FQGNSA. Unmatched junction bases numbered 6, after V lost 2 bases and J lost 8 bases. The CDR3 DNA reads TGTGCCAGCAGCTTAACACGACAGGGGGTAGGCTACACCTTC. It encodes CASSLTRQGVGYTF.

V usage is TRBV19 and J usage is TRBJ1-6, with D maybe TRBD1 (5 bases). V was trimmed by 4 bases and J by 7 bases, leaving 11 bases between them. Germline CDR1 reads LNHDA; CDR2 reads SQIVND (reference sequence). This CDR3 region has 14 residues. CDR3 sequence (DNA): TGTGCCAGTAGTAATCCAGGGCTAAATTCACCCCTCCACTTT. It is translated as CASSNPGLNSPLHF. Together with reference TRBV19 and TRBJ1-6, the CDR3 gives the full variable domain: DGGITQSPKYLFRKEGQNVTLSCEQNLNHDAMYWYRQDPGQGLRLIYYSQIVNDFQKGDIAEGYSVSREKKESFPLTVTSAQKNPTAFYLCASSNPGLNSPLHFGNGTRLTVT.

The chain combines TRBV4-3 with TRBJ1-1; 7 positions match TRBD1. V lost 4 bases to trimming and J lost 4 bases; unmatched junction nucleotides: 9. Germline V gene data show CDR1 as LGHNA and CDR2 as YSLEER. The CDR3 contains 15 residues. DNA of the CDR3: TGCGCCAGCAGCCGAAAGGGGGCGCGGAGCACTGAAGCTTTCTTT. The encoded protein is CASSRKGARSTEAFF.

This chain links TRBV5-1 with TRBJ2-1; a possible D gene is TRBD2 (5 bases). The length of the CDR3 is 15 residues. Trimming left V 3 bases short and J 3 bases short, with 13 bases between. Germline CDR1 reads SGHRS; CDR2 reads YFSETQ. The DNA of the CDR3 is TGCGCCAGCAGCTCGGCGTCCCGGGACTACAATGAGCAGTTCTTC. As protein: CASSSASRDYNEQFF.

The J gene is TRBJ1-5, the V gene TRBV7-2; the D gene is possibly TRBD1 (5 bases). The CDR3 has 13 residues. The V end was cut by 5 bases, the J end by 7 bases, with 12 bases between. Germline CDR1 and CDR2: SGHTA and FQGNSA. In DNA form, the CDR3 reads TGTGCCAGCAGCCAGGGAATGAAACAGCCCCAGCATTTT. Protein: CASSQGMKQPQHF.

V and J are TRBV27 and TRBJ2-1; 12 bases line up with TRBD2. CDR1 MNHEY and CDR2 SMNVEV come from the germline V gene (reference sequence). The CDR3 is 16 residues long. J was trimmed by 8 bases and V by 6 bases; bases with no gene match: 11. The chain's CDR3 is CASSAMTSGSLYEQFF. Written as DNA, the CDR3 is TGTGCCAGCAGCGCTATGACTAGCGGGAGTTTGTATGAGCAGTTCTTC.

This chain joins TRBV11-2 and TRBJ1-1; the match to TRBD1 covers 7 bases. The CDR3 loop spans 13 amino acids. Germline values: CDR1 SGHAT, CDR2 FQNNGV. The J segment lost 10 bases and the V segment lost 5 bases, leaving 10 bases of the junction unmatched. CDR3 protein: CASSRGERTGAFF. The CDR3 DNA is TGTGCCAGCAGCCGGGGCGAAAGGACAGGAGCTTTCTTT. Full variable domain (rest looked up from reference TRBV11-2 and TRBJ1-1): EAGVAQSPRYKIIEKRQSVAFWCNPISGHATLYWYQQILGQGPKLLIQFQNNGVVDDSQLPKDRFSAERLKGVDSTLKIQPAKLEDSAVYLCASSRGERTGAFFGQGTRLTVV.

This chain connects TRBV5-1 to TRBJ2-7, with D possibly TRBD1 on 5 matching bases. V was clipped by 3 bases and J by 12 bases, with 25 bases between them. Germline loops: CDR1 SGHRS, CDR2 YFSETQ. This CDR3 is built from 15 residues. CDR3: CASSSAQVSSRAWYF. The CDR3 bases are TGCGCCAGCAGCTCGGCACAGGTTTCCTCCCGAGCTTGGTACTTC.

This clone has only one observation. Relative to the germline gene, one junction end is altered; a read error may explain this. This chain links TRBV28 with TRBJ1-1; 9 bases map to TRBD1. Germline CDR1 is MDHEN and CDR2 is SYDVKM. The CDR3 has 17 residues. The CDR3 region has the DNA TGTGCCAGTCCTAGAACAGGGGGCGGGGCTTTGAACGCTGAAGCTTTCTTT. It is translated as CASPRTGGGALNAEAFF.

The V gene is TRBV28, the J gene TRBJ2-6, with D maybe TRBD1 (5 bases). The CDR3 sequence is 19 residues long. Per germline, CDR1 MDHEN and CDR2 SYDVKM. The V end lost 2 bases, the J end lost 0 bases, and 17 bases lay between the germline ends. This chain's CDR3 is CASSLGPGQTYSGANVLTF. CDR3 DNA: TGTGCCAGCAGTTTAGGTCCAGGGCAAACCTACTCTGGGGCCAACGTCCTGACTTTC.

V is TRBV4-3 and J is TRBJ2-7; no clear D gene. V gave up 0 bases and J gave up 0 bases, with 9 bases separating them. In germline, CDR1 is LGHNA, CDR2 YSLEER. This CDR3 contains 15 residues. The CDR3 DNA reads as TGCGCCAGCAGCCAAGATCCATCTAACTCCTACGAGCAGTACTTC. Translating it yields CASSQDPSNSYEQYF.